This entry features one TCR beta chain sequence. Its specificity is not known. The V gene lost 4 bases and the J gene lost 0 bases, with 11 bases spanning the gap. CDR3 size: 15 residues. Germline CDR1 reads MNHNS; CDR2 reads SASEGT. This entry is derived from a study of cytomegalovirus exposure and HLA in healthy donors. Study-level points and caveats: There were 150 to 200 TCR beta chains listed as cytomegalovirus-associated. In vitro confirmation showed three CMV-associated chains to be CMV antigen specific. In the approximately 120 validation repertoires, a later analysis found that first-cohort TCR clusters tended to co-occur.

Data came from immunoSEQ multiplex PCR; TCRdb stores just in-frame clones and leaves some out. The top ten clones hold around 11% of a sample with more than 200,000 clones, approximately 84% of them seen once. The donors were members of the validation cohort, which comprised 120 subjects and was separate from the first cohort of some 680 subjects. The specimen was PBMCs. The V and J genes are TRBV6-1 and TRBJ2-3; perhaps TRBD2 as D (5 bases). The TCR was taken from a man younger than 30 in good health and CMV-seropositive. CDR3 residues: CASSAEAVSTDTQYF. The CDR3 nucleotides are TGTGCCAGCAGTGCAGAAGCGGTAAGCACAGATACGCAGTATTTT.